This T cell receptor (beta chain) is from a study of cytotoxic CD8 clonotypes in ibrutinib-treated CLL. This clone appeared a few times. TCRdb's copy holds only in-frame clones and misses some; the assay was immunoSEQ multiplex PCR. The table has roughly 330,000 clones, 67% seen once; the top ten hold around 6.6%. About 2.1 micrograms of genomic DNA (from cryopreserved PBMCs) were used for TCR beta libraries. Here the sequenced sample was PBMCs, taken after 36 months of ibrutinib treatment. The sequence derives from a human donor with chronic lymphocytic leukemia.

The CDR3 loop is CASTYGTGVEQYF. For the CDR3, the DNA is TGTGCCAGCACCTATGGGACAGGGGTCGAGCAGTACTTC. The chain employs TRBV5-6 and TRBJ2-7; 10 nucleotides align to TRBD1. The V and J ends lost 6 bases and 6 bases, in that order; junction bases with no gene match: 6. The CDR3 totals 13 residues. CDR1 and CDR2 from the germline V gene are SGHDT and YYEEEE.